The clone carrying this TCR beta chain showed up many times. Its matching antigen is unknown. The data were obtained in a study of tumor and adjacent non-tumor tissue in lung cancer. Turning to the study itself: About 4.17 million productive TCRbeta reads were obtained per sample on average. Study-level findings and limits: TCR diversity was significantly greater in tumor than normal lung tissue. In normal lung, the top 100 clones were significantly more dominant than in tumor. Patients with more diverse tumor TCRs had worse survival.

RNA was extracted from bulk tissue without any cell sorting. The normal lung tissue was taken more than 3 cm from the tumor edge. A modified ARM-PCR protocol with three rounds of nested PCR amplified TCRbeta. MiXCR, applied by TCRdb to the multiplex PCR reads, yields one record per CDR3 protein. The sample comprises tens of thousands of distinct CDR3 sequences, around 70% of which are singletons, and 25% to 30% rests with the top ten. The CDR3 sequence is 18 residues long. Between the trimmed V and J ends, which lost 8 bases and 0 bases, there was a span of 23 bases. The germline V gene encodes CDR1 SGHAT and CDR2 FQNNGV.

Sample: distant non-tumor lung tissue. The sequence was obtained from a woman in her forties or fifties with non-small cell lung cancer. The chain has TRBV11-2 and TRBJ1-3; the D is unclear. The CDR3 DNA is TGTGCCAGCCGCCCTCGGGGATATGGACTCCCCTCTGGAAACACCATATATTTT. This translates into CASRPRGYGLPSGNTIYF.